The present entry profiles one T cell receptor (beta chain) with its context. Its cognate antigen has yet to be identified. Qualities for individual bases were not recorded, and no much larger clone is one base off. The data derive from a study of cytomegalovirus exposure and HLA in healthy donors (dated by TCRdb to between 2016 and 2019). General notes on the study: The roughly 670 repertoires of the first cohort and the 120 validation repertoires were produced on the same platform, according to a later analysis. The study aimed to test whether signatures of past pathogen exposure could be identified by cataloging public T cell receptors. Along with the roughly 700-subject first cohort, a separate validation cohort of over a hundred different subjects was used. To predict cytomegalovirus infection status, the study brought together high-throughput TCR immunosequencing, statistical association of individual TCRs with disease status, and machine learning. Here is what the overall study found, with its caveats: Most TCR sequences were seen in very few donors, while some public TCRs were found in many individuals. The study gave a list of about 160 TCR beta chains associated with cytomegalovirus. A later analysis had no HLA typing for the validation cohort, so co-occurrence there was scored across all 130 or so repertoires. In vitro tests confirmed that a few of the cytomegalovirus-associated TCR beta chains recognize cytomegalovirus antigens. In a later analysis, TCRs clustered in the first cohort were found to also tend to co-occur in the roughly 120 validation repertoires, with approximately 94% of cluster scores above 0. The classifier was reported to diagnose cytomegalovirus status with high specificity and sensitivity in both the original cohort and the validation cohort. The authors suggested that the approach could potentially be extended to other disease states and immunological phenotypes.

The protocol used for the library was the immunoSEQ multiplex PCR assay. The published analysis was carried out like this. A statistical classification framework was built to diagnose cytomegalovirus status from the catalog of TCR beta chain sequences. As stored in TCRdb, this immuneACCESS dataset retains in-frame rearrangements with V and J assigned. A fraction of the clones does not appear; measured against another copy, unresolved V genes explain less than half of the discrepancy, and the remainder lacks a known reason. V, J and clone size derive from that table, while D and trimming were established from the DNA sequence. The sample contains over 200,000 clones, around four fifths of them found a single time. Jointly, the top ten make up roughly 5.7% of the sample. Donors formed part of the validation cohort, which comprised about 130 subjects and was distinct from the first cohort of roughly 600 subjects.

This TCR was recovered from a woman aged 18-29 years in good health and CMV-seronegative. Sequenced: PBMCs.

CDR3 sequence: CASSPGEAGVHEQFF. The bases are TGCGCCAGCAGCCCTGGGGAAGCGGGAGTACATGAGCAGTTCTTC. This receptor chain uses TRBV5-1 and TRBJ2-1, with 8 middle bases fitting TRBD2. Here V drops 4 bases and J drops 8 bases, and the junction holds 11 bases not matched to any gene. In the germline V gene, CDR1 corresponds to SGHRS and CDR2 to YFSETQ. The CDR3 spans 15 residues, from the cysteine through the phenylalanine. Of all the DNA, just the CDR3 is kept, 45 bases in frame from base 1.